The text below deals with one T cell receptor (beta chain). These data originate in a study of OX40 agonist ivuxolimab in advanced cancers. Study at large: Ivuxolimab is an agonistic anti-OX40 (CD134) antibody, and patients were treated with it. At doses from 0.01 to 10 mg/kg, patients were given intravenous ivuxolimab every 2 weeks.

Produced via immunoSEQ multiplex PCR; TCRdb's table is partial and in-frame only. Of about 75,000 clones listed, about nine tenths are singletons. The V gene end was trimmed by 5 bases and the J gene end by 5 bases; junction bases not matched to a gene: 6. The CDR3 loop spans 14 amino acids. Germline values: CDR1 SGHAT, CDR2 FQNNGV. V is TRBV11-2 and J is TRBJ2-3; 8 positions match TRBD2. Sample: CD4+ or CD8+ T cells sorted from blood, taken in a trial of the OX40 agonist ivuxolimab. This TCR came from an adult with an advanced solid tumor such as melanoma, head and neck, liver or kidney cancer. The CDR3 bases are TGTGCCAGCAGCCGAACTAGCGGTGGAGATACGCAGTATTTT. It translates to CASSRTSGGDTQYF.